Presented here are 28 T cell receptor beta chains from one specimen sequenced in a study of siplizumab effects on memory and regulatory T cells. Some clones are missing from TCRdb's copy, which holds only in-frame ones; the method was immunoSEQ multiplex PCR. The sample holds 90,000 to 120,000 clones, around 92% seen once. Sequences were obtained from Tregs sorted from blood. The receptors come from a human donor in good health.

The chain joins TRBV29-1 to TRBJ2-5, with TRBD1 identical over 11 bases. V shed 6 bases and J 5 bases; nucleotides not matched to a gene: 5. CDR1 is SQVTM, CDR2 ANQGSEA, per germline. This CDR3 contains 13 residues. CDR3: CSVRTGGSETQYF. In DNA form, the CDR3 reads TGCAGCGTAAGGACAGGGGGCAGTGAGACCCAGTACTTC.

The genes are TRBV5-1 and TRBJ2-1; 8 nucleotides match TRBD2. This CDR3 comprises 16 residues. The trim removed 3 bases at V and 2 bases at J, leaving 7 bases unmatched. Germline CDR1 and CDR2: SGHRS and YFSETQ. CDR3 sequence reads: CASSWGLDGAYNEQFF. The CDR3 nucleotides are TGCGCCAGCAGCTGGGGACTAGATGGGGCCTACAATGAGCAGTTCTTC. The whole variable domain, remainder taken from reference TRBV5-1 and TRBJ2-1, is KAGVTQTPRYLIKTRGQQVTLSCSPISGHRSVSWYQQTPGQGLQFLFEYFSETQRNKGNFPGRFSGRQFSNSRSEMNVSTLELGDSALYLCASSWGLDGAYNEQFFGPGTRLTVL.

This clone has just one count. This rearrangement joins TRBV7-8 to TRBJ2-7, with 9 bases aligning to TRBD1. Trimming took 3 bases from V and 0 from J; bases not matched to a gene: 3. This CDR3 is built from 15 residues. Germline V lookup: CDR1 SGHVS, CDR2 FQNEAQ. CDR3 amino acids: CASSFGTGPSYEQYF. DNA of the CDR3: TGTGCCAGCAGCTTTGGGACAGGGCCCTCCTACGAGCAGTACTTC. Looking up the rest from reference TRBV7-8 and TRBJ2-7 gives the full variable domain: GAGVSQSPRYKVAKRGQDVALRCDPISGHVSLFWYQQALGQGPEFLTYFQNEAQLDKSGLPSDRFFAERPEGSVSTLKIQRTQQEDSAVYLCASSFGTGPSYEQYFGPGTRLTVT.

The gene calls are TRBV7-9 and TRBJ2-7; 7 bases line up with TRBD1. The V segment lost 6 bases and the J segment 6 bases; nucleotides outside the gene matches: 5. Germline V gives CDR1 SEHNR, CDR2 FQNEAQ (reference sequence). This CDR3 is 12 amino acids long. CDR3 DNA: TGTGCCAGCAGTATGACAGGGACCGAGCAGTACTTC. Translated, it gives CASSMTGTEQYF.

CDR3 region: CASSSTPDRANTGELFF. CDR3 in DNA: TGTGCCAGCAGCTCAACCCCGGACAGGGCGAACACCGGGGAGCTGTTTTTT. The V gene is TRBV7-3, the J gene TRBJ2-2; 8 positions match TRBD1. The CDR3 has 17 amino acids. CDR1 SGHTA and CDR2 FQGTGA come from the germline V gene. Losses at the gene ends were 4 bases for V and 0 bases for J; bases not matched to a gene: 7.

The V and J genes are TRBV6-1 and TRBJ2-5; 13 bases line up with TRBD2. CDR3 length equals 15 residues. Germline values: CDR1 MNHNS, CDR2 SASEGT. J was trimmed by 1 base and V by 7 bases; bases with no gene match: 3. In DNA, the CDR3 is TGTGCCAGCAACAGACTAGCGGGAGGCCAAGAGACCCAGTACTTC. This encodes CASNRLAGGQETQYF.

This clone appeared a single time. V and J are TRBV5-8 and TRBJ2-1; D not resolved. This CDR3 spans 15 amino acids. Germline V gives CDR1 SGHTS, CDR2 YDEGEE. V lost 4 bases and J 0 bases, leaving 11 bases between the germline ends. The CDR3 DNA sequence: TGTGCCAGCAGCCACGGATTCAGCTCCTACAATGAGCAGTTCTTC. Protein sequence: CASSHGFSSYNEQFF.

This clone has just one count. V is TRBV11-3 and J is TRBJ1-2; the D is unclear. Germline values: CDR1 SGHNT, CDR2 YENEEA. Trimming took 3 bases from V and 3 from J, leaving 5 bases between them. The CDR3 totals 12 residues. The CDR3 bases are TGTGCCAGCAGCTTGAGTCACTATGGCTACACCTTC. Translation gives CASSLSHYGYTF.

The V gene is TRBV19, the J gene TRBJ2-5, with D perhaps TRBD1 (5 bases). The CDR3 is 15 amino acids. Germline V gene data show CDR1 as LNHDA and CDR2 as SQIVND (reference sequence). V was trimmed by 3 bases and J by 5 bases, leaving 16 bases between them. The chain's CDR3 is CASSIGAGSRETQYF. The CDR3 DNA is TGTGCCAGTAGTATTGGGGCAGGATCAAGGGAGACCCAGTACTTC.

This chain uses TRBV2 with TRBJ1-1; D may be TRBD1 (5 bases). CDR1 and CDR2 from the germline V gene are SNHLY and FYNNEI. Trimming took off 7 bases at V and 2 bases at J, with 14 bases between the two ends. The CDR3 length is 14 residues. In nucleotides, the CDR3 is TGTGCCAGCATTCAGGGCACTACCAACACTGAAGCTTTCTTT. Amino acid sequence: CASIQGTTNTEAFF.

The chain has TRBV5-1 and TRBJ2-7; the D is unclear. This CDR3 is built from 14 residues. Per the germline V gene, CDR1 is SGHRS and CDR2 is YFSETQ. V lost 5 bases, J lost 0 bases, and 12 bases lay in between. For the CDR3, the DNA is TGCGCCAGCAGTATAACCGCAGGCTCCTACGAGCAGTACTTC. Its protein is CASSITAGSYEQYF.

This chain uses TRBV18 with TRBJ2-7, with D possibly matching TRBD1 (6 bases). The CDR3 spans 14 residues. Germline CDR1 and CDR2: KGHSH and LQKENI. V lost 6 bases and J 6 bases, leaving 18 bases between the germline ends. DNA for the CDR3: TGTGCCAGCTCGCTGGACTTAACAGGGATCGAGCAGTACTTC. Amino acid sequence: CASSLDLTGIEQYF. Full variable domain (rest looked up from reference TRBV18 and TRBJ2-7): NAGVMQNPRHLVRRRGQEARLRCSPMKGHSHVYWYRQLPEEGLKFMVYLQKENIIDESGMPKERFSAEFPKEGPSILRIQQVVRGDSAAYFCASSLDLTGIEQYFGPGTRLTVT.

V and J are TRBV20-1 and TRBJ2-1; D gene uncertain. Trimming shortened V by 2 bases and J by 3 bases, and 2 bases separated the two germline ends. CDR1 and CDR2 from the germline V gene are DFQATT and SNEGSKA (reference sequence). The length of the CDR3 is 11 residues. The CDR3, as DNA: TGCAGTGCTAGACACTACAATGAGCAGTTCTTC. Translated, it gives CSARHYNEQFF.

This clone appeared once. The chain uses TRBV5-4 and TRBJ2-5, with 8 nucleotides matching TRBD1. The CDR3 contains 14 residues. After removal of 6 bases from V and 3 bases from J, the junction contained 7 bases not matched to a gene. CDR1 is SGHNT and CDR2 is YYREEE in the germline V gene (reference sequence). CDR3 sequence: CASTPGQDKETQYF. For the CDR3, the DNA is TGTGCCAGCACCCCGGGACAGGACAAAGAGACCCAGTACTTC.

CDR3 bases: TGTGCCACCAGCAGAGACGGGTTGGGCTACACCTTC. Protein sequence: CATSRDGLGYTF. The chain carries TRBV15 and TRBJ1-2; D ambiguous. This CDR3 is 12 amino acids long. V shed 0 bases and J shed 8 bases, with 7 bases lying between them. Germline V lookup: CDR1 LNHNV, CDR2 YYDKDF (reference sequence).

The chain carries TRBV4-1 and TRBJ1-3; D remains unclear. Looked up from germline, CDR1 is MGHRA and CDR2 is YSYEKL. Trimming stripped 4 bases from V and 0 bases from J, with 7 bases between. The CDR3 is 14 amino acids. CDR3 residues: CASSPAGSGNTIYF. The CDR3, as DNA: TGCGCCAGCAGCCCAGCAGGCTCTGGAAACACCATATATTTT.

The chain joins TRBV5-1 to TRBJ2-5; D perhaps matches TRBD2 (5 bases). The V end was cut by 7 bases, the J end by 0 bases, with 10 bases between. CDR1 is SGHRS and CDR2 is YFSETQ in the germline V gene. The CDR3 length is 13 residues. The CDR3 reads CASAPGYQETQYF. CDR3 coding DNA: TGCGCCAGCGCTCCGGGGTACCAAGAGACCCAGTACTTC.

The chain links TRBV6-5 to TRBJ1-2; D is undetermined. This CDR3 region has 15 residues. V was trimmed by 2 bases and J by 5 bases, leaving 15 bases between them. Germline CDR1 and CDR2: MNHEY and SVGAGI. The CDR3 DNA follows: TGTGCCAGCAGTTACGACCGGACTGCCTTTTATGGCTACACCTTC. Translating it yields CASSYDRTAFYGYTF.

The chain links TRBV9 to TRBJ2-1, with 13 bases fitting TRBD2. Germline assignment: CDR1 SGDLS and CDR2 YYNGEE. The CDR3 runs to 17 residues. The V segment lost 3 bases and the J segment 0 bases; nucleotides outside the gene matches: 3. The CDR3 nucleotides read TGTGCCAGCAGCGCCAGGACTAGCGGGAGCTCCTACAATGAGCAGTTCTTC. Amino acids: CASSARTSGSSYNEQFF.

V is TRBV19 and J is TRBJ1-5; D is undetermined. V lost 6 bases and J 3 bases, leaving 12 bases between the germline ends. The CDR3 is 14 amino acids. CDR1 is LNHDA and CDR2 is SQIVND in the germline V gene (reference sequence). CDR3 DNA sequence: TGTGCCAGTAGCCTGGTTAGGCACAATCAGCCCCAGCATTTT. This translates into CASSLVRHNQPQHF.

This sequence joins TRBV4-1 and TRBJ2-1; 14 bases map to TRBD2. This CDR3 has 15 amino acids. The germline V gene encodes CDR1 MGHRA and CDR2 YSYEKL. V lost 5 bases and J lost 9; bases outside the gene matches: 6. This CDR3 is CASSVGLAGVVEQFF. In DNA, the CDR3 is TGCGCCAGCAGCGTGGGACTAGCGGGAGTCGTTGAGCAGTTCTTC.

The chain links TRBV6-1 to TRBJ1-6, with TRBD1 identical over 10 bases. Germline-derived CDR1 and CDR2 are MNHNS and SASEGT. The CDR3 spans 16 residues. Losses at the gene ends were 4 bases for V and 10 bases for J; bases not matched to a gene: 10. The CDR3 DNA sequence: TGTGCCAGCAGTGCTTTGGGACAGGGGATTGGCTCACCCCTCCACTTT. Its protein is CASSALGQGIGSPLHF.

Here the CDR3 reads CATVNPRGGYYEQYF. For the CDR3, the DNA is TGTGCCACCGTCAATCCCCGGGGAGGGTACTACGAGCAGTACTTC. This rearrangement joins TRBV28 to TRBJ2-7; 7 bases match TRBD2. The CDR3 contains 15 residues. Germline values: CDR1 MDHEN, CDR2 SYDVKM. J gave up 3 bases and V 10 bases, and 15 bases lay outside the gene matches.

The V call is TRBV28, the J call TRBJ2-3; 11 bases agree with TRBD1. The J segment lost 4 bases and the V segment lost 2 bases, leaving 11 bases of the junction unmatched. Germline assignment: CDR1 MDHEN and CDR2 SYDVKM. The CDR3 has 18 residues. DNA of the CDR3: TGTGCCAGCAGTTTACACCGCGGGACAGGGGGTTGGGCAGATACGCAGTATTTT. Amino acid sequence: CASSLHRGTGGWADTQYF.

The chain uses TRBV28 and TRBJ1-4, with 9 bases fitting TRBD1. This CDR3 has 15 residues. V trimming: 4 bases; J trimming: 8 bases; junction bases outside the gene matches: 8. CDR1 is MDHEN and CDR2 is SYDVKM in the germline V gene. The CDR3 spells CASSSNRGRREKLFF. The DNA of the CDR3 is TGTGCCAGCAGTTCGAACAGGGGGCGTCGGGAAAAACTGTTTTTT.

The rearrangement uses TRBV7-9 and TRBJ2-1; D is possibly TRBD1 (5 bases). Between the trimmed V and J ends, which lost 0 bases and 10 bases, there was a span of 7 bases. The CDR3 has 12 amino acids. Germline V lookup: CDR1 SEHNR, CDR2 FQNEAQ (reference sequence). The CDR3 loop reads CASSLADREQFF. The CDR3 DNA reads TGTGCCAGCAGCTTAGCTGACAGAGAGCAGTTCTTC.

This chain links TRBV19 with TRBJ2-7; TRBD2 aligns across 12 bases. J gave up 5 bases and V 0 bases, and 2 bases lay outside the gene matches. Germline CDR1 reads LNHDA; CDR2 reads SQIVND (reference sequence). The CDR3 consists of 15 residues. CDR3 amino acids: CASSIELAGGHEQYF. Written as DNA, the CDR3 is TGTGCCAGTAGTATAGAACTAGCGGGAGGCCACGAGCAGTACTTC.

The CDR3 region is CASSRNGADYGYTF. The CDR3 DNA is TGTGCCAGCAGTCGTAATGGAGCGGACTATGGCTACACCTTC. This chain connects TRBV6-1 to TRBJ1-2, with D unclear. Trimming shortened V by 5 bases and J by 3 bases, and 13 bases separated the two germline ends. The CDR3 extends over 14 amino acids. Germline loops: CDR1 MNHNS, CDR2 SASEGT.